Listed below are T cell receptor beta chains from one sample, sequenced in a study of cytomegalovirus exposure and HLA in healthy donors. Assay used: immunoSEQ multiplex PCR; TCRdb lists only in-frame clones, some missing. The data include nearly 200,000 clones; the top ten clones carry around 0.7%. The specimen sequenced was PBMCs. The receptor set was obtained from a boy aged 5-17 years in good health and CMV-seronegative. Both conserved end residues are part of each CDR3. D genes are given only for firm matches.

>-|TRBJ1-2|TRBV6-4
CASSLTGNYGYTF
TGTGCCAGCAGTTTGACAGGCAACTATGGCTACACCTTC
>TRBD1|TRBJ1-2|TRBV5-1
CASSLAYGQEAGGYTF
TGCGCCAGCAGCTTGGCCTATGGACAGGAGGCGGGTGGCTACACCTTC
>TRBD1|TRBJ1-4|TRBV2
CASKDHTGTGWEKLFF
TGTGCCAGCAAGGACCATACCGGGACAGGGTGGGAAAAACTGTTTTTT
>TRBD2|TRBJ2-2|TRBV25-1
CASSEGLAGTNTGELFF
TGTGCCAGCAGTGAGGGACTAGCGGGCACGAACACCGGGGAGCTGTTTTTT
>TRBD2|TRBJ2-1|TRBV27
CASRSGGNSYNEQFF
TGTGCCAGCAGGAGCGGGGGAAATTCCTACAATGAGCAGTTCTTC
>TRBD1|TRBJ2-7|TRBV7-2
CASSRTGKYEQYF
TGTGCCAGCAGCCGGACAGGGAAGTACGAGCAGTACTTC
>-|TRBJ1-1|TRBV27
CASSLYPARRTEAFF
TGTGCCAGCAGTTTATATCCAGCCAGGCGCACTGAAGCTTTCTTT
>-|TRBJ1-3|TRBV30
CAWNTGDGNTIYF
TGTGCCTGGAACACAGGTGATGGAAACACCATATATTTT
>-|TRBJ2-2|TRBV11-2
CASSSSNTGELFF
TGTGCCAGCAGCTCTTCGAACACCGGGGAGCTGTTTTTT
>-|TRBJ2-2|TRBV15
CATSAQTGTNTGELFF
TGTGCCACCAGCGCCCAGACAGGAACGAACACCGGGGAGCTGTTTTTT
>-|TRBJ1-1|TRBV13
CASSPQYAEAFF
TGTGCCAGCAGCCCACAGTACGCTGAAGCTTTCTTT
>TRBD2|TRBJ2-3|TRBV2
CASSEGGLVGDTQYF
TGTGCCAGCAGTGAGGGGGGACTAGTGGGAGATACGCAGTATTTT
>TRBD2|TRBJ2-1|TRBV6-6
CASSSPHGTSGDEQFF
TGTGCCAGCAGTTCCCCCCACGGGACTAGCGGCGATGAGCAGTTCTTC
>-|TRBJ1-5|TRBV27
CASSLFPGVQPQHF
TGTGCCAGCAGTTTATTTCCAGGGGTCCAGCCCCAGCATTTT
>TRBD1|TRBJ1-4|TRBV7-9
CASSLGQGEKLFF
TGTGCCAGCAGCTTAGGACAGGGCGAAAAACTGTTTTTT
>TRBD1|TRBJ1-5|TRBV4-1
CASSQGDRLNQPQHF
TGCGCCAGCAGCCAAGGGGACAGGTTAAATCAGCCCCAGCATTTT
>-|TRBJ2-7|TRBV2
CASSDRAGYEQYF
TGTGCCAGCAGTGACAGGGCGGGGTACGAGCAGTACTTC
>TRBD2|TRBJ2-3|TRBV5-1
CASSFTGASGAYTDTQYF
TGCGCCAGCAGCTTTACTGGGGCTAGCGGGGCCTACACAGATACGCAGTATTTT
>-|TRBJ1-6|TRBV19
CASSSGAYIGSKSSYNSPLHF
TGTGCCAGTAGTTCTGGGGCCTACATTGGTAGTAAGAGCTCCTATAATTCACCCCTCCACTTT
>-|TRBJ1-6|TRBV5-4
CASSWSGSYNSPLHF
TGTGCCAGCAGCTGGTCGGGCTCCTATAATTCACCCCTCCACTTT
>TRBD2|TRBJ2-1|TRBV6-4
CASSATSGDYNEQFF
TGTGCCAGCAGCGCGACTAGCGGGGATTACAATGAGCAGTTCTTC
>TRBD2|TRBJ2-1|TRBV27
CASSLPLAGANEQFF
TGTGCCAGCAGTTTGCCCCTAGCGGGAGCTAATGAGCAGTTCTTC
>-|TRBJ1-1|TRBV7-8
CASSLVGGAEAFF
TGTGCCAGCAGCTTAGTGGGGGGAGCTGAAGCTTTCTTT
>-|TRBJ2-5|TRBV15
CATSRRGQETQYF
TGTGCCACCAGCAGAAGGGGCCAAGAGACCCAGTACTTC
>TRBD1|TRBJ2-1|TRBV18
CASSRPGQGGNEQFF
TGTGCCAGCTCACGACCGGGACAGGGAGGGAATGAGCAGTTCTTC
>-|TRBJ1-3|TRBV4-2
CASSQDLGTIGNTIYF
TGTGCCAGCAGCCAAGATCTCGGGACAATCGGAAACACCATATATTTT
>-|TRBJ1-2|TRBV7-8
CASSLGLGRDNYGYTF
TGTGCCAGCAGCTTAGGGTTGGGCAGGGATAACTATGGCTACACCTTC
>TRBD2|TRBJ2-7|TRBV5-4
CASSQSGGASNEQYF
TGTGCCAGCAGCCAGAGCGGGGGGGCCTCGAACGAGCAGTACTTC
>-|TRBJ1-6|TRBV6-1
CASSEVGDSPLHF
TGTGCCAGCAGTGAAGTCGGGGATTCACCCCTCCACTTT
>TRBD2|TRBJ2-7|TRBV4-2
CASSQWTSGDYGQYF
TGTGCCAGCAGCCAATGGACTAGCGGTGACTACGGGCAGTACTTC
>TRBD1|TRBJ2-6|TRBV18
CASSPPGQGSGANVLTF
TGTGCCAGCTCACCACCGGGACAGGGCTCAGGGGCCAACGTCCTGACTTTC
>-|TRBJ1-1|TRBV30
CAWSPFQGEAFF
TGTGCCTGGAGCCCATTCCAGGGGGAAGCTTTCTTT
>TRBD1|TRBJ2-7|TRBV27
CASSRGQDSGEQYF
TGTGCCAGCAGCCGTGGACAGGATTCTGGCGAGCAGTACTTC
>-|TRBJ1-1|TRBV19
CASTKGRTIMNTEAFF
TGTGCCAGTACCAAGGGACGGACTATTATGAACACTGAAGCTTTCTTT
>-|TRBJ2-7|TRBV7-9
CASSSQYEQYF
TGTGCCAGCAGCTCTCAGTACGAGCAGTACTTC
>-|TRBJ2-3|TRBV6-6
CASSYSPSGSTDTQYF
TGTGCCAGCAGTTACTCTCCCAGCGGGAGCACAGATACGCAGTATTTT
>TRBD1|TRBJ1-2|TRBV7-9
CASSLGTGDGYGYTF
TGTGCCAGCAGCTTGGGGACAGGGGACGGCTATGGCTACACCTTC
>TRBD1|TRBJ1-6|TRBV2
CASTGQGNSPLHF
TGTGCCAGCACGGGACAGGGTAACTCACCCCTCCACTTT
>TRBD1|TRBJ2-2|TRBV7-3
CASSPTGTGATGELFF
TGTGCCAGCAGCCCGACGGGGACAGGGGCCACCGGGGAGCTGTTTTTT
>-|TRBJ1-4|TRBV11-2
CASSPGPSGANEKLFF
TGTGCCAGCAGCCCCGGACCGTCGGGAGCTAATGAAAAACTGTTTTTT
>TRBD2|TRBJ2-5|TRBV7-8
CASSLSGGWEETQYF
TGTGCCAGCAGCTTATCGGGGGGTTGGGAGGAGACCCAGTACTTC